The present T cell receptor (beta chain) was sequenced within a study of cytomegalovirus exposure and HLA in healthy donors. A multiplex PCR was run with 60 Vbeta primers and 13 Jbeta primers. The protocol was immunoSEQ multiplex PCR, while the TCRdb copy is restricted to in-frame clones and leaves out a portion. The sample lists about 100,000 clones, 79% occurring once. Notes on the study in general: The HLA-A and HLA-B alleles of most subjects were reportedly predicted accurately from TCR beta sequences. Per a later analysis, 15,000 to 20,000 TCR beta sequences showed association with HLA alleles at 0.05 false discovery rate. In vitro assays verified that a few CMV-associated chains recognized CMV antigens specifically.

As to this clone: Antigen unknown.

V lost 5 bases, J lost 9 bases, and 13 bases lay in between. This CDR3 has 12 residues. Germline CDR1 is SEHNR and CDR2 is FQNEAQ (reference sequence). The rearrangement uses TRBV7-9 and TRBJ1-1, with D possibly matching TRBD1 (6 bases). The clonotype was recovered from a woman aged 40 to 55 in good health and CMV-seronegative. Sequencing was carried out using PBMCs. CDR3 loop: CASSPQGMKAFF. CDR3 nucleotides: TGTGCCAGCAGCCCACAGGGAATGAAAGCTTTCTTT.